A few counts support the clone carrying this T cell receptor (beta chain). The antigen is unknown. Germline CDR1 is DFQATT and CDR2 is SNEGSKA (reference sequence). The J segment lost 5 bases and the V segment lost 0 bases, leaving 6 bases of the junction unmatched. CDR3 length: 14 residues. The sample comes from a study of blood T cells in healthy people across ages. Study-level results: Long-lived donors had more naive CD4+ cells and higher diversity than aged donors.

Peripheral blood samples of 9 to 10 milliliters were drawn from each donor. Combining a sample-barcoded 5' primer with a J-beta primer mix, a second PCR ran for roughly 6 to 11 cycles. Via MiXCR, TCRdb re-called the 5' RACE reads, giving one row per CDR3 protein. The sample contains 600,000 to 850,000 distinct CDR3 sequences, about 25% of which appear only once. These records were also assigned to another study, of T cells of mothers and their children. That study reports: Every mother produced more than 9 million TCR beta CDR3 reads, whereas every child provided around 3 million. Unrelated mother-child pairs always had slightly, but never significantly, lower normalized overlap than related pairs.

This receptor was taken from a boy younger than 18 in good health. The V call is TRBV20-1, the J call TRBJ2-7, with 8 nucleotides matching TRBD1. Sequences were obtained from blood. In DNA form, the CDR3 reads TGCAGTGCTAGAGACAGGGGGCGTACGGACGAGCAGTACTTC. Amino acid sequence: CSARDRGRTDEQYF.